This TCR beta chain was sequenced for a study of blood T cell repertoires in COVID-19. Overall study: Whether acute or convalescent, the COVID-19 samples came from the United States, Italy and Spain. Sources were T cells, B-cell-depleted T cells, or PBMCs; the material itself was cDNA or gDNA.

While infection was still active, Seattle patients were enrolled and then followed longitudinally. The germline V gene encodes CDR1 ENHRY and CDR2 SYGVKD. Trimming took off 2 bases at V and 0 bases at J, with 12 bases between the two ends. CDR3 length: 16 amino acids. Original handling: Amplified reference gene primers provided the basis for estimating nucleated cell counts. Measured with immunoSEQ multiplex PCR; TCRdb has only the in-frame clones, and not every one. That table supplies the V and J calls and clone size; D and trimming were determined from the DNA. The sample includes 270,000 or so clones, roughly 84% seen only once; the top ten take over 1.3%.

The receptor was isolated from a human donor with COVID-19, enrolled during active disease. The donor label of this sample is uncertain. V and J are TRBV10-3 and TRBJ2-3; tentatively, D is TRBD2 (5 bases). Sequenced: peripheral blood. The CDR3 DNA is TGTGCCATCAGTGAGCAAGAGCGGCTTAGCACAGATACGCAGTATTTT. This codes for CAISEQERLSTDTQYF.